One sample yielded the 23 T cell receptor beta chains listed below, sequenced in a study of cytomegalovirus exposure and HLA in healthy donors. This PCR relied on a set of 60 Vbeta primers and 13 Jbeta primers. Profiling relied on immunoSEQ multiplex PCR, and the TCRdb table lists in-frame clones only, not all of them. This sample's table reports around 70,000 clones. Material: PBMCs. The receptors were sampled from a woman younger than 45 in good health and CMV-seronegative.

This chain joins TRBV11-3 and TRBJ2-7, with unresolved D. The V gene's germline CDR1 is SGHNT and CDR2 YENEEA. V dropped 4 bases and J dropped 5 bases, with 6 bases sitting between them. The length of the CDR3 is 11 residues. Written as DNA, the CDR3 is TGTGCCAGCAGCTCAGGAAACGAGCAGTACTTC. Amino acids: CASSSGNEQYF.

The CDR3 DNA reads TGTGCCAGCAGCCCCGGGACTAGCCCACCCTACGAGCAGTACTTC. As protein: CASSPGTSPPYEQYF. The chain recombines TRBV7-9 with TRBJ2-7; 9 positions match TRBD2. This CDR3 comprises 15 residues. Per germline, CDR1 SEHNR and CDR2 FQNEAQ (reference sequence). Germline trimming cut 5 bases from V and 2 bases from J; bases unmatched to any gene: 7.

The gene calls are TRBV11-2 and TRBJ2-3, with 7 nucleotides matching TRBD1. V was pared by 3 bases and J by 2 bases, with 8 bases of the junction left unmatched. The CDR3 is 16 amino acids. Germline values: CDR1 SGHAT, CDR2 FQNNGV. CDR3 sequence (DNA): TGTGCCAGCAGCTTTCCGAGACAGGGTATCACAGATACGCAGTATTTT. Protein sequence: CASSFPRQGITDTQYF.

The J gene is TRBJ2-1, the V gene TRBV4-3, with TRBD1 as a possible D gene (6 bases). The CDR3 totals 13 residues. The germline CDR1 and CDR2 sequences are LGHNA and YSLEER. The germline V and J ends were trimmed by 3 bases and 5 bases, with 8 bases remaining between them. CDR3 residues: CASSQDSDNEQFF. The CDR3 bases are TGCGCCAGCAGCCAGGACAGCGACAATGAGCAGTTCTTC.

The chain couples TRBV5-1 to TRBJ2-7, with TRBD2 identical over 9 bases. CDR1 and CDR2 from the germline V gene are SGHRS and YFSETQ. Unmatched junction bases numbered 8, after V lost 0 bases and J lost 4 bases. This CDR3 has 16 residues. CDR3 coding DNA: TGCGCCAGCAGCTTGGGCTTAGCGGGAGTAAGGTACGAGCAGTACTTC. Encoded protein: CASSLGLAGVRYEQYF.

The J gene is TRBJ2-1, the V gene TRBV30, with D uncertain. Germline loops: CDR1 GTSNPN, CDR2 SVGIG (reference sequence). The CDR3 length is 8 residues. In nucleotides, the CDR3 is TGTGTAGTGGATGAGCAGTTCTTC. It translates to CVVDEQFF.

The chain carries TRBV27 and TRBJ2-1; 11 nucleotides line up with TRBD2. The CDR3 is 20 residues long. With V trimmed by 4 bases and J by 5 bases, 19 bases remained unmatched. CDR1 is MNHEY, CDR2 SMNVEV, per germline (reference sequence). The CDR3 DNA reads TGTGCCAGCAGTTCCCCTACAACTAGCGGGAGAATGATAGTGGACAATGAGCAGTTCTTC. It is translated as CASSSPTTSGRMIVDNEQFF.

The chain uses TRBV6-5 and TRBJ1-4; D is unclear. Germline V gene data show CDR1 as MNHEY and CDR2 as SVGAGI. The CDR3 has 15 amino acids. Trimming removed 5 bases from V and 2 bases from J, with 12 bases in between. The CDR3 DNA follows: TGTGCCAGCAGTCCCAGCAGGTGGACTAATGAAAAACTGTTTTTT. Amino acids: CASSPSRWTNEKLFF.

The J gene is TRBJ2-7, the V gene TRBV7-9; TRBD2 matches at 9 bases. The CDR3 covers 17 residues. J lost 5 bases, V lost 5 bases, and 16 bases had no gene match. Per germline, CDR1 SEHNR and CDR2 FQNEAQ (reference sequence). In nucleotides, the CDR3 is TGTGCCAGCAGCCCCAGCGGGGGGCGCGGGAGGGCCCACGAGCAGTACTTC. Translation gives CASSPSGGRGRAHEQYF.

The CDR3 protein is CAWTPTAGLGYGYTF. CDR3 nucleotides: TGTGCCTGGACCCCCACGGCGGGACTGGGCTATGGCTACACCTTC. The rearrangement links TRBV30 to TRBJ1-2; maybe TRBD1 (5 bases). The germline CDR1 and CDR2 sequences are GTSNPN and SVGIG (reference sequence). The CDR3 runs 15 residues. With 4 bases removed from V and 4 bases from J, the gap between germline ends came to 19 bases.

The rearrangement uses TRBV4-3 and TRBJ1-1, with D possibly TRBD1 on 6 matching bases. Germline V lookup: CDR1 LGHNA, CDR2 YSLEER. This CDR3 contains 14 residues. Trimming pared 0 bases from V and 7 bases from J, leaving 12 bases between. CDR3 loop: CASSQDRGGNEAFF. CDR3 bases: TGCGCCAGCAGCCAAGATCGGGGGGGCAATGAAGCTTTCTTT.

The CDR3 DNA follows: TGTGCCAGCAGCCAACCCCCGGAGGGACAGGGGAACACCGGGGAGCTGTTTTTT. This encodes CASSQPPEGQGNTGELFF. This rearrangement joins TRBV4-2 to TRBJ2-2, with 9 bases matching TRBD1. With 2 bases clipped from V and 1 base from J, the junction kept 8 bases outside the gene matches. CDR3 size: 18 residues. Germline CDR1 is LGHNA and CDR2 is YNFKEQ.

For the CDR3, the DNA is TGTGCCAGCAGCTTAGTCGGGACTGTAAGTTACGAGCAGTACTTC. As protein: CASSLVGTVSYEQYF. The chain employs TRBV7-2 and TRBJ2-7, with D maybe TRBD2 (6 bases). From germline, CDR1 is SGHTA and CDR2 FQGNSA. V was cut by 1 base and J by 4 bases, with 14 bases left in between. The CDR3 totals 15 residues.

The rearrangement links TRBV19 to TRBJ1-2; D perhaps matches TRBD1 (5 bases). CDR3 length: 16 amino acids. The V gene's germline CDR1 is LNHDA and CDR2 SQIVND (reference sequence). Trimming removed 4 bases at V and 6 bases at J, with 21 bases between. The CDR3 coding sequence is TGTGCCAGTAGTAGAGGGGACTTGATAGAGGAGAATGGCTACACCTTC. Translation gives CASSRGDLIEENGYTF. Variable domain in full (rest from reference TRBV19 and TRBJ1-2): DGGITQSPKYLFRKEGQNVTLSCEQNLNHDAMYWYRQDPGQGLRLIYYSQIVNDFQKGDIAEGYSVSREKKESFPLTVTSAQKNPTAFYLCASSRGDLIEENGYTFGSGTRLTVV.

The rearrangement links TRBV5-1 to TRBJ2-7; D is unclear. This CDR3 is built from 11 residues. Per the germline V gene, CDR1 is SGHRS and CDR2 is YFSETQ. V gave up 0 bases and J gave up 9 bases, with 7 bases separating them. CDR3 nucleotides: TGCGCCAGCAGCTTGGCCGGTTGGCAGTACTTC. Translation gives CASSLAGWQYF.

The CDR3 coding sequence is TGTGCCAGTAGCCCCTACGGGACAGGGGGCGGTGAGACCCAGTACTTC. It specifies CASSPYGTGGGETQYF. This chain connects TRBV19 to TRBJ2-5; 12 nucleotides agree with TRBD1. Germline CDR1 LNHDA, CDR2 SQIVND (reference sequence). V was pared by 6 bases and J by 5 bases, with 10 bases of the junction left unmatched. The CDR3 runs 16 residues. The full variable domain, with the rest looked up from reference TRBV19 and TRBJ2-5, is DGGITQSPKYLFRKEGQNVTLSCEQNLNHDAMYWYRQDPGQGLRLIYYSQIVNDFQKGDIAEGYSVSREKKESFPLTVTSAQKNPTAFYLCASSPYGTGGGETQYFGPGTRLLVL.

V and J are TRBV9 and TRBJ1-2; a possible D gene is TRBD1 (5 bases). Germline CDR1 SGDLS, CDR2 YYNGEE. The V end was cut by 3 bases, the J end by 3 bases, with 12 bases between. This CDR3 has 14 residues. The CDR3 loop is CASSARQGDYGYTF. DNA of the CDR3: TGTGCCAGCAGCGCCCGTCAGGGTGACTATGGCTACACCTTC.

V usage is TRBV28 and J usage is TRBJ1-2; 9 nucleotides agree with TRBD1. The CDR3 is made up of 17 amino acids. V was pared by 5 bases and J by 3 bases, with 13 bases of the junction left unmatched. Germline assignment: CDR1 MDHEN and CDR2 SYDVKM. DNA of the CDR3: TGTGCCAGCAGTAATACGGGACAGGGCATAAGAGACTATGGCTACACCTTC. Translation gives CASSNTGQGIRDYGYTF.

CDR3 in amino acids: CASSVDRTQFF. CDR3 DNA: TGTGCCAGCAGCGTAGACAGGACGCAGTTCTTC. The J gene is TRBJ2-1, the V gene TRBV9; tentative D call: TRBD1 (5 bases). V lost 0 bases to trimming and J lost 12 bases, with 7 bases between them. Germline CDR1 and CDR2: SGDLS and YYNGEE. The CDR3 loop spans 11 amino acids.

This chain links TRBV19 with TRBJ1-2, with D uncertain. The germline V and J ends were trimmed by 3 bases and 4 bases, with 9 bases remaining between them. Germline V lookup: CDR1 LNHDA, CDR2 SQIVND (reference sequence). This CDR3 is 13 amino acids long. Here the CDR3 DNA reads TGTGCCAGTAGTATCCGGCGGAGCTATGGCTACACCTTC. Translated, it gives CASSIRRSYGYTF.

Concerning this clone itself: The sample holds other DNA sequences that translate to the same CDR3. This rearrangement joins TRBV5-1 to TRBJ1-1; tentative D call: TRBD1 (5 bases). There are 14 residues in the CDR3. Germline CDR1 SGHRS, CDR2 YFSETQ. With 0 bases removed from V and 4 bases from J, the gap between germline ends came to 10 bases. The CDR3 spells CASSLGGGSTEAFF. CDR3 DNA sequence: TGCGCCAGCAGCTTGGGCGGGGGTAGCACTGAAGCTTTCTTT. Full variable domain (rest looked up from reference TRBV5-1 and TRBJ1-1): KAGVTQTPRYLIKTRGQQVTLSCSPISGHRSVSWYQQTPGQGLQFLFEYFSETQRNKGNFPGRFSGRQFSNSRSEMNVSTLELGDSALYLCASSLGGGSTEAFFGQGTRLTVV.

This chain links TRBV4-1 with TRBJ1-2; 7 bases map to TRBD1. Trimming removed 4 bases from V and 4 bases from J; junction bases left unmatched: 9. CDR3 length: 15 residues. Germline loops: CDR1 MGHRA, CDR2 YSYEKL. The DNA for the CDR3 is TGCGCCAGCAGCCTTGGCACAGGGGATGGCTATGGCTACACCTTC. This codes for CASSLGTGDGYGYTF.

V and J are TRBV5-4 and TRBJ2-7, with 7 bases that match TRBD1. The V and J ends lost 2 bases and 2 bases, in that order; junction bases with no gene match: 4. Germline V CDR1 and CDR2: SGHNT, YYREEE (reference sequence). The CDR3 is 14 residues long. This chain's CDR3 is CASSFDRAPYEQYF. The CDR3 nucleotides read TGTGCCAGCAGCTTTGACAGGGCCCCCTACGAGCAGTACTTC.